The T cell receptor (beta chain) described here comes from a study of blood T cell repertoires in COVID-19. For the study at large: Both acute and convalescent COVID-19 samples were obtained from the United States, Italy and Spain. T cells, B-cell-depleted T cells, or PBMCs supplied cDNA or gDNA.

In the original analysis: How many nucleated cells were present was estimated from reference gene primer amplification. Libraries were prepared by immunoSEQ multiplex PCR; TCRdb keeps only in-frame clonotypes and omits some of them. V, J and clone size derive from that table, while D and trimming were established from the DNA sequence. This sample has under 200,000 clones, with 65% to 85% found just once. Trimming took off 2 bases at V and 2 bases at J, with 15 bases between the two ends. CDR3 size: 16 residues. CDR1 KGHSH and CDR2 LQKENI come from the germline V gene. Sequencing was done on a sample of peripheral blood. The clonotype was recovered from a woman aged 80 or older with active or convalescent COVID-19. This sequence joins TRBV18 and TRBJ1-1; a weak D match, TRBD1 (5 bases). The CDR3 DNA follows: TGTGCCAGCTCACCATTCGAGAGCCAGGGAAACACTGAAGCTTTCTTT. Translated: CASSPFESQGNTEAFF.